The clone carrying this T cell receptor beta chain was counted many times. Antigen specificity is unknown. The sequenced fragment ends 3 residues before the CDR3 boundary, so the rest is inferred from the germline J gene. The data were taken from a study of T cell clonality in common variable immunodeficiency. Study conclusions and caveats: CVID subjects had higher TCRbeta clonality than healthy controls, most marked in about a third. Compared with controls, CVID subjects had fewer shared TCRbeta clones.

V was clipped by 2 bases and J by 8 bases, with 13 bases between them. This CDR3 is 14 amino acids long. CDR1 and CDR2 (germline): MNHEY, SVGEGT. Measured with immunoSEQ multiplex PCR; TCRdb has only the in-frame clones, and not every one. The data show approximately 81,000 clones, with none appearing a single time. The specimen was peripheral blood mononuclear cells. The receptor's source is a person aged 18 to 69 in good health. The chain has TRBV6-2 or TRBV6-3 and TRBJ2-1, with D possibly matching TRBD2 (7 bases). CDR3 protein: CASSYRGARYEQFF. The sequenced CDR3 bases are TGTGCCAGCAGTTACCGGGGGGCGCGGTATGAG.